This TCR beta chain was identified in a study of tumor and adjacent non-tumor tissue in lung cancer. The library came from three nested PCR rounds adapted from ARM-PCR protocols. TCRdb re-derived calls from the multiplex PCR reads in MiXCR, one entry per CDR3 protein. The sample records about 70,000 distinct CDR3 sequences, 73% being singletons. This sample's RNA came from whole unsorted tissue. The CDR3 loop spans 19 amino acids. V trimming: 3 bases; J trimming: 1 base; junction bases outside the gene matches: 9. The V gene's germline CDR1 is ENHRY and CDR2 SYGVKD. Overall study findings and caveats: Tumor repertoires had a smaller top 100 clone share than normal lung. Significantly higher TCR diversity was found in tumor than normal lung.

This clonotype was picked up many times. What it binds is not known. This chain connects TRBV10-3 to TRBJ2-1; the match to TRBD2 covers 13 bases. This TCR came from a man aged 60 to 69 with non-small cell lung cancer. The sequenced sample was lung tumor tissue. The CDR3 is CAISDEGTSGIESYNEQFF. CDR3 bases: TGTGCCATCAGTGATGAGGGGACTAGCGGGATAGAATCCTACAATGAGCAGTTCTTC.